The entry that follows covers one T cell receptor beta chain sequence. Its matching antigen is unknown. The CDR3 extends over 17 amino acids. Germline loops: CDR1 MDHEN, CDR2 SYDVKM. V lost 2 bases and J lost 2, with 19 bases in between. Assay used: immunoSEQ multiplex PCR; TCRdb lists only in-frame clones, some missing. The sample lists fewer than 110,000 clones; 87% were seen once. This specimen belongs to a study of graft-versus-host responses after intestinal transplantation. The overall study: The whole recipient group had anti-thymocyte globulin induction followed by tacrolimus and steroids for two to three years.

Study-level findings and limits: The authors found GvH clones in recipient marrow, some appearing first in ileum or blood.

V and J are TRBV28 and TRBJ2-7; possibly TRBD2 for D (5 bases). This specimen was unstimulated CD4+ T cells sorted from spleen or lymph node cells, taken before transplant. The sequence was collected from a human donor who was the organ donor for an intestinal transplant. This chain's CDR3 is CASSLASTPTRPYEQYF. CDR3 bases: TGTGCCAGCAGTTTAGCGTCTACCCCAACTAGGCCCTACGAGCAGTACTTC.